What follows is one T cell receptor (beta chain) and its context. The sample belongs to a study of T cell responses to AZD1222 COVID-19 vaccine. Measured with immunoSEQ multiplex PCR; TCRdb has only the in-frame clones, and not every one. Here the sample spans 80,000 to 100,000 clones, approximately 90% being singletons. This CDR3 has 14 amino acids. The V gene lost 3 bases and the J gene lost 7 bases, with 16 bases spanning the gap. In germline, CDR1 is MNHEY, CDR2 SMNVEV (reference sequence). The TCR sequence derives from an adult in good health. Sequenced here: peripheral blood, sampled on day 0 of AZD1222 vaccination. The chain recombines TRBV27 with TRBJ2-7, with D perhaps matching TRBD1 (6 bases). The CDR3 DNA is TGTGCCAGCAGTTTTGACAGAGTCCAGGGGGAGCAGTACTTC. This translates into CASSFDRVQGEQYF.